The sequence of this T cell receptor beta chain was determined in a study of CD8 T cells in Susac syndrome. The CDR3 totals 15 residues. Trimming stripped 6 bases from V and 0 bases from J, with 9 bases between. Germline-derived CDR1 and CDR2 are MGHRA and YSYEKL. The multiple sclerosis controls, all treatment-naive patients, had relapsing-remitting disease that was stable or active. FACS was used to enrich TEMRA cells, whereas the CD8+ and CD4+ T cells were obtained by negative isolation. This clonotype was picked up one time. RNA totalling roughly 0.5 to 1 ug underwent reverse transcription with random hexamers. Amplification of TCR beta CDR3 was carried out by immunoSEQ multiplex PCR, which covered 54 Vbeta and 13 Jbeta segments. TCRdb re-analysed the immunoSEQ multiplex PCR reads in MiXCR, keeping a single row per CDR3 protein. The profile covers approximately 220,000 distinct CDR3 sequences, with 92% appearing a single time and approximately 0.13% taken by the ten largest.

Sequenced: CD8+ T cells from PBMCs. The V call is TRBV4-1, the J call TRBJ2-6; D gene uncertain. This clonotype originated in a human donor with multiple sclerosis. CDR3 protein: CASRPGFSGANVLTF. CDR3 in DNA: TGCGCCAGCAGGCCCGGGTTCTCTGGGGCCAACGTCCTGACTTTC.